These 31 T cell receptor beta chains were sequenced from one sample in a study of cytomegalovirus exposure and HLA in healthy donors. Sequenced by immunoSEQ multiplex PCR; TCRdb stores in-frame clones only, minus some. The table has roughly 200,000 clones, roughly 86% seen once. Sequencing input: PBMCs. These receptors originate from a young man in good health and CMV-seropositive.

This chain connects TRBV23-1 to TRBJ1-5, with D uncertain. TRBV23-1 is an ORF; its function is uncertain. The V end lost 1 base, the J end lost 0 bases, and 13 bases lay between the germline ends. The CDR3 is 17 amino acids. The CDR3 nucleotides read TGCGCCAGCAGTCAATTAAAACGGAGGGATAGCAATCAGCCCCAGCATTTT. It codes for CASSQLKRRDSNQPQHF.

V and J are TRBV28 and TRBJ1-5; D might be TRBD1 (5 bases). From germline, CDR1 is MDHEN and CDR2 SYDVKM. With 3 bases removed from V and 4 bases from J, the gap between germline ends came to 10 bases. The CDR3 length is 14 residues. The CDR3 sequence: CASSLRGRNQPQHF. CDR3 nucleotides: TGTGCCAGCAGTTTGAGGGGCCGGAATCAGCCCCAGCATTTT.

J is TRBJ1-1 and V is TRBV12-5; no clear D. Germline V gene data show CDR1 as LGHNT and CDR2 as FRNRAP. The length of the CDR3 is 16 residues. With 1 base removed from V and 4 bases from J, the gap between germline ends came to 16 bases. CDR3 bases: TGTGCTAGTGGTTTGGCCCCGGTGAACGTCCTCACTGAAGCTTTCTTT. Amino acid sequence: CASGLAPVNVLTEAFF.

This chain connects TRBV7-6 to TRBJ2-5; D gene ambiguous. CDR3 size: 17 residues. The V gene's germline CDR1 is SGHVS and CDR2 FNYEAQ. Trimming left V 6 bases short and J 5 bases short, with 25 bases between. CDR3 coding DNA: TGTGCCAGCAGGAGATCTGAATGGACGCTCCAGGAGGAGACCCAGTACTTC. Protein sequence: CASRRSEWTLQEETQYF.

The chain has TRBV5-1 and TRBJ2-5; no reliable D call. The V end lost 0 bases, the J end lost 1 base, and 10 bases lay between the germline ends. CDR3 length: 15 residues. Looked up from germline, CDR1 is SGHRS and CDR2 is YFSETQ. The chain's CDR3 is CASSLEVRVQETQYF. The CDR3, as DNA: TGCGCCAGCAGCTTGGAGGTAAGGGTCCAAGAGACCCAGTACTTC.

The rearrangement links TRBV19 to TRBJ2-7; maybe TRBD2 (5 bases). This CDR3 has 12 residues. The germline V gene encodes CDR1 LNHDA and CDR2 SQIVND (reference sequence). V lost 3 bases and J lost 6, with 9 bases in between. CDR3 DNA: TGTGCCAGTAGTATGGGCGAGGGCGAGCAGTACTTC. It translates to CASSMGEGEQYF.

The chain links TRBV27 to TRBJ1-1; TRBD1 matches 9 bases. Germline values: CDR1 MNHEY, CDR2 SMNVEV (reference sequence). The CDR3 runs to 11 residues. With 6 bases clipped from V and 10 bases from J, the junction kept 3 bases outside the gene matches. The CDR3 loop is CASRQGAVAFF. The CDR3 DNA is TGTGCCAGCAGACAGGGGGCAGTAGCTTTCTTT.

This clone was detected once. The rearrangement joins TRBV27 to TRBJ2-3; a weak D match, TRBD2 (5 bases). The CDR3 covers 14 residues. CDR1 is MNHEY, CDR2 SMNVEV, per germline (reference sequence). V was cut by 3 bases and J by 6 bases, with 13 bases left in between. CDR3 sequence: CASSFGRSGDTQYF. In nucleotides, the CDR3 is TGTGCCAGCAGTTTTGGGCGGAGCGGTGATACGCAGTATTTT.

Turning to this clone: Distinct nucleotide sequences in the sample also encode this CDR3. The CDR3 sequence is CASSPGTGRNTEAFF. The CDR3 nucleotides read TGCGCCAGCAGCCCAGGGACAGGGAGAAACACTGAAGCTTTCTTT. V usage is TRBV4-3 and J usage is TRBJ1-1; the match to TRBD1 covers 9 bases. Per germline, CDR1 LGHNA and CDR2 YSLEER. The CDR3 loop spans 15 amino acids. Trimming removed 4 bases from V and 2 bases from J; junction bases left unmatched: 5.

This sequence joins TRBV25-1 and TRBJ1-4; D may be TRBD1 (6 bases). V shed 5 bases and J shed 8 bases, with 18 bases lying between them. The germline gives CDR1 MGHDK, CDR2 SYGVNS. The CDR3 sequence is 15 residues long. DNA of the CDR3: TGTGCCAGCAGTCCCCTCAGGGGAGGAGCCGAAAAACTGTTTTTT. Translation gives CASSPLRGGAEKLFF.

This chain connects TRBV5-5 to TRBJ2-7, with D perhaps TRBD1 or TRBD2 (5 bases each). The CDR3 is 15 amino acids. V dropped 5 bases and J dropped 7 bases, with 22 bases sitting between them. Germline CDR1 is SGHKS and CDR2 is YYEKEE (reference sequence). The CDR3 DNA follows: TGTGCCAGCAGACCAGTGGGGCGGCGAACGGGGGAGCAGTACTTC. As protein: CASRPVGRRTGEQYF.

This sequence joins TRBV18 and TRBJ1-3; D unresolved. Looked up from germline, CDR1 is KGHSH and CDR2 is LQKENI. The CDR3 runs to 16 residues. V was shortened by 5 bases and J by 1 base, with 15 bases between the two germline ends. For the CDR3, the DNA is TGTGCCAGCTCAGTATGGTCAGCCGGGTCTGGAAACACCATATATTTT. Its protein is CASSVWSAGSGNTIYF.

CDR3 in amino acids: CSVERGGYNEQFF. Here the CDR3 DNA reads TGCAGCGTTGAAAGGGGTGGATACAATGAGCAGTTCTTC. The V call is TRBV29-1, the J call TRBJ2-1; TRBD1 is a possible D gene (5 bases). The CDR3 spans 13 residues. The V end was cut by 2 bases, the J end by 4 bases, with 9 bases between. Germline V gene data show CDR1 as SQVTM and CDR2 as ANQGSEA.

The V call is TRBV2, the J call TRBJ1-1, with TRBD1 matching over 10 bases. Germline V lookup: CDR1 SNHLY, CDR2 FYNNEI. The CDR3 totals 14 residues. V trimming: 7 bases; J trimming: 9 bases; junction bases outside the gene matches: 11. The CDR3, as DNA: TGTGCCAGCAACGACGCGACAGGGGGCCCGCAAGCTTTCTTT. Residues: CASNDATGGPQAFF.

The J gene is TRBJ1-5, the V gene TRBV27; no clear D gene. Trimming took off 4 bases at V and 6 bases at J, with 10 bases between the two ends. This CDR3 spans 13 amino acids. Germline CDR1 MNHEY, CDR2 SMNVEV (reference sequence). The CDR3 nucleotides are TGTGCCAGCAGTTGGACGGAGGGTCAGCCCCAGCATTTT. Translating gives CASSWTEGQPQHF.

The chain combines TRBV11-3 with TRBJ2-2; D gene unclear. Germline V lookup: CDR1 SGHNT, CDR2 YENEEA. The CDR3 spans 13 residues. Trimming shortened V by 3 bases and J by 7 bases, and 9 bases separated the two germline ends. Written as DNA, the CDR3 is TGTGCCAGCAGCTTTGGTTCCGGCGGGGAGCTGTTTTTT. Its protein product is CASSFGSGGELFF.

This clone was seen ten or more times. This chain uses TRBV27 with TRBJ2-7, with 7 positions matching TRBD2. The germline gives CDR1 MNHEY, CDR2 SMNVEV (reference sequence). The CDR3 is 13 residues long. V was pared by 5 bases and J by 7 bases, with 8 bases of the junction left unmatched. The CDR3 DNA sequence: TGTGCCAGCAGTGCGGGACTAAAACTTGAGCAGTACTTC. Protein sequence: CASSAGLKLEQYF.

V gene TRBV27 combines with J gene TRBJ2-7; the D gene is possibly TRBD1 (5 bases). The CDR3 loop spans 14 amino acids. Germline V CDR1 and CDR2: MNHEY, SMNVEV (reference sequence). V dropped 2 bases and J dropped 3 bases, with 11 bases sitting between them. Here the CDR3 reads CASSLRGRNYEQYF. The CDR3 bases are TGTGCCAGCAGTTTAAGGGGCCGAAACTACGAGCAGTACTTC.

The chain carries TRBV5-1 and TRBJ2-3, with D maybe TRBD2 (5 bases). CDR3 length equals 13 residues. Germline V lookup: CDR1 SGHRS, CDR2 YFSETQ. V lost 3 bases and J 2 bases, leaving 7 bases between the germline ends. The CDR3 reads CASSWENTDTQYF. CDR3 coding DNA: TGCGCCAGCAGCTGGGAGAACACAGATACGCAGTATTTT.

This chain links TRBV30 with TRBJ1-1; D is uncertain. V was cut by 1 base and J by 3 bases, with 9 bases left in between. CDR1 GTSNPN and CDR2 SVGIG come from the germline V gene (reference sequence). This CDR3 is 13 amino acids long. The CDR3 sequence: CAWSGQRDTEAFF. The DNA for the CDR3 is TGTGCCTGGAGTGGTCAACGAGACACTGAAGCTTTCTTT.

This clone has only a few counts. The chain is built from TRBV2 and TRBJ2-7; D is perhaps TRBD1 or TRBD2 (5 bases each). The CDR3 sequence is 13 residues long. Trimming took off 6 bases at V and 1 base at J, with 10 bases between the two ends. CDR1 and CDR2 from the germline V gene are SNHLY and FYNNEI. CDR3 in amino acids: CASRPGPSYEQYF. The CDR3 bases are TGTGCCAGCAGACCGGGACCTTCCTACGAGCAGTACTTC.

The chain carries TRBV30 and TRBJ1-5; D remains ambiguous. Trimming shortened V by 7 bases and J by 4 bases, and 17 bases separated the two germline ends. CDR3 length: 14 residues. Germline V CDR1 and CDR2: GTSNPN, SVGIG (reference sequence). This CDR3 reads CAFGGPGENQPQHF. For the CDR3, the DNA is TGTGCCTTCGGTGGCCCTGGGGAAAATCAGCCCCAGCATTTT. Full variable domain (rest looked up from reference TRBV30 and TRBJ1-5): SQTIHQWPATLVQPVGSPLSLECTVEGTSNPNLYWYRQAAGRGLQLLFYSVGIGQISSEVPQNLSASRPQDRQFILSSKKLLLSDSGFYLCAFGGPGENQPQHFGDGTRLSIL.

This clone was recorded a few times. The chain is built from TRBV9 and TRBJ1-1; TRBD1 might be the D (6 bases). V was trimmed by 4 bases and J by 2 bases, leaving 18 bases between them. This CDR3 contains 16 residues. Germline V gene lookup returns CDR1 SGDLS and CDR2 YYNGEE. CDR3 DNA sequence: TGTGCCAGCAGCCTCCACCCCAAGGGGGGAAACACTGAAGCTTTCTTT. It yields the protein CASSLHPKGGNTEAFF.

This chain joins TRBV29-1 and TRBJ2-7; D is possibly TRBD1 (6 bases). Trimming stripped 7 bases from V and 0 bases from J, with 16 bases between. CDR1 is SQVTM, CDR2 ANQGSEA, per germline. CDR3 length: 14 residues. For the CDR3, the DNA is TGCAGCGCCGGTGGTGGGGGCCCCTCCTACGAGCAGTACTTC. Encoded protein: CSAGGGGPSYEQYF.

The V and J genes are TRBV6-5 and TRBJ1-6; D is undetermined. The V end lost 6 bases, the J end lost 6 bases, and 9 bases lay between the germline ends. The germline gives CDR1 MNHEY, CDR2 SVGAGI. The CDR3 has 13 amino acids. In DNA form, the CDR3 reads TGTGCCAGCAGGCGGGGTTTTAATTCACCCCTCCACTTT. Its protein is CASRRGFNSPLHF.

The rearrangement uses TRBV2 and TRBJ2-1; 11 bases are shared with TRBD2. The V and J ends lost 2 bases and 6 bases, in that order; junction bases with no gene match: 0. Germline V gene lookup returns CDR1 SNHLY and CDR2 FYNNEI. CDR3 length: 14 residues. This chain's CDR3 is CASSELAGGNEQFF. Written as DNA, the CDR3 is TGTGCCAGCAGTGAACTAGCGGGAGGCAATGAGCAGTTCTTC.

The rearrangement links TRBV6-5 to TRBJ1-2; D might be TRBD1 (6 bases). This CDR3 is built from 12 residues. Deletions cut 6 bases from V and 3 bases from J, with 8 bases between. The germline V gene has CDR1 MNHEY and CDR2 SVGAGI. CDR3 coding DNA: TGTGCCAGCAGGCAGGGGTACTATGGCTACACCTTC. Amino acids: CASRQGYYGYTF.

The chain employs TRBV5-1 and TRBJ1-2; no firm D call. The CDR3 runs 14 residues. Deletions cut 0 bases from V and 2 bases from J, with 8 bases between. Germline CDR1 reads SGHRS; CDR2 reads YFSETQ. CDR3 amino acids: CASSLGTENYGYTF. DNA for the CDR3: TGCGCCAGCAGCTTGGGGACGGAAAACTATGGCTACACCTTC.

The chain combines TRBV12-5 with TRBJ2-7, with no clear D. There are 13 residues in the CDR3. Germline V gene data show CDR1 as LGHNT and CDR2 as FRNRAP. V was pared by 2 bases and J by 4 bases, with 9 bases between. CDR3 in DNA: TGTGCTAGTGGTTTGCCCCCCGGGTACGAGCAGTACTTC. It is translated as CASGLPPGYEQYF. Looking up the rest from reference TRBV12-5 and TRBJ2-7 gives the full variable domain: DARVTQTPRHKVTEMGQEVTMRCQPILGHNTVFWYRQTMMQGLELLAYFRNRAPLDDSGMPKDRFSAEMPDATLATLKIQPSEPRDSAVYFCASGLPPGYEQYFGPGTRLTVT.

The chain couples TRBV7-3 to TRBJ1-1; 8 nucleotides line up with TRBD1. In germline, CDR1 is SGHTA, CDR2 FQGTGA. This CDR3 has 14 residues. The junction had 7 bases not matched to a gene; V was cut back by 6 bases and J by 4 bases. In nucleotides, the CDR3 is TGTGCCAGCAGTAATACAGGGGGGACCACTGAAGCTTTCTTT. Residues: CASSNTGGTTEAFF.

A single count supports this clone. The rearrangement joins TRBV9 to TRBJ1-1; D unresolved. Germline assignment: CDR1 SGDLS and CDR2 YYNGEE. The V gene lost 0 bases and the J gene lost 1 base, with 7 bases spanning the gap. The CDR3 length is 14 residues. CDR3 residues: CASSVDPENTEAFF. The DNA for the CDR3 is TGTGCCAGCAGCGTAGATCCGGAGAACACTGAAGCTTTCTTT.